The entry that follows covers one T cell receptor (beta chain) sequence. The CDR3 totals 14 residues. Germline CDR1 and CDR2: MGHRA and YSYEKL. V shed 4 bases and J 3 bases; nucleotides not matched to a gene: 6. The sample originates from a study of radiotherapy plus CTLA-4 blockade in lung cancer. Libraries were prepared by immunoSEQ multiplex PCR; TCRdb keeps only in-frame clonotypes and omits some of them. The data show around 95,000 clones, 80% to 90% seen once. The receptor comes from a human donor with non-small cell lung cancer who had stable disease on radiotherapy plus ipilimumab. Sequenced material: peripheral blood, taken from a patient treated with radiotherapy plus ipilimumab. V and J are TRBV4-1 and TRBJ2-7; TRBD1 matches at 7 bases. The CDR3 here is CASSPTGNYYEQYF. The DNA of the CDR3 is TGCGCCAGCAGCCCGACAGGGAATTACTACGAGCAGTACTTC.